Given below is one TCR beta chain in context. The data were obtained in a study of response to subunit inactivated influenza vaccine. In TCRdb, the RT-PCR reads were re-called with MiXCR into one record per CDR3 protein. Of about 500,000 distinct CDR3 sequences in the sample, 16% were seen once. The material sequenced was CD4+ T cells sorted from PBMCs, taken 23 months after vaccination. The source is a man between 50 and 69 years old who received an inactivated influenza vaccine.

The CDR3 region has the DNA TGTGCCTGGGGACAGGGCCGCGAGCAGTACTTC. Encoded protein: CAWGQGREQYF. The chain combines TRBV30 with TRBJ2-7; 8 bases are a match to TRBD1. The CDR3 is 11 amino acids. The germline gives CDR1 GTSNPN, CDR2 SVGIG (reference sequence). Losses at the gene ends were 5 bases for V and 6 bases for J; bases not matched to a gene: 3.